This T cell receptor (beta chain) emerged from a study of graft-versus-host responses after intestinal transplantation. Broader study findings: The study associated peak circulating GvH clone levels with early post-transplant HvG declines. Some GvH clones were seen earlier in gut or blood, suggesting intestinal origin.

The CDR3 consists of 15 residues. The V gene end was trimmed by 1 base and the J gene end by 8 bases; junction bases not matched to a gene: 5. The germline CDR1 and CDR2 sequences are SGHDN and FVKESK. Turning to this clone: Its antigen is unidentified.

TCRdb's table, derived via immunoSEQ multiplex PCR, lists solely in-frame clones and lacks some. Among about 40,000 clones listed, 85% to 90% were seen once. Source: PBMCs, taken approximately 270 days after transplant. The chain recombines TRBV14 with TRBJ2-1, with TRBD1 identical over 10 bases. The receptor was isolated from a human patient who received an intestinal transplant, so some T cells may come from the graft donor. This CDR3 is CASSQVRGTGDEQFF. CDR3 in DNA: TGTGCCAGCAGCCAAGTGCGGGGGACAGGGGATGAGCAGTTCTTC. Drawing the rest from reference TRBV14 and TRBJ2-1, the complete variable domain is EAGVTQFPSHSVIEKGQTVTLRCDPISGHDNLYWYRRVMGKEIKFLLHFVKESKQDESGMPNNRFLAERTGGTYSTLKVQPAELEDSGVYFCASSQVRGTGDEQFFGPGTRLTVL.